The T cell receptor beta chain described here comes from a study of CD8 T cells in ankylosing spondylitis. Quantitative 5'-RACE was performed with molecular barcodes, and it yielded the TCR beta libraries. One entry per CDR3 protein results from TCRdb running MiXCR on the 5' RACE reads. The data show approximately 500,000 distinct CDR3 sequences, roughly 13% seen once. Germline values: CDR1 SGHVS, CDR2 FQNEAQ. This CDR3 spans 15 amino acids. With 3 bases clipped from V and 6 bases from J, the junction kept 7 bases outside the gene matches. Findings and limits, study-wide: In reactive arthritis synovial fluid and blood, some motif variants had been reported before. Seemingly characteristic of ankylosing spondylitis blood was a TCR beta motif consisting of under 10 highly homologous variants.

Notes on this clonotype: What it binds is not known.

This receptor was taken from a male donor with ankylosing spondylitis. Sequencing was performed on blood, either unsorted or a sorted T cell fraction (not recorded which). The rearrangement links TRBV7-8 to TRBJ1-4; 7 nucleotides line up with TRBD1. CDR3 sequence: CASSFETGMDEKLFF. In DNA form, the CDR3 reads TGTGCCAGCAGCTTCGAGACAGGGATGGATGAAAAACTGTTTTTT.